Shown below are 16 T cell receptor beta chains from a single sample sequenced in a study of cytomegalovirus exposure and HLA in healthy donors (dated by TCRdb to about 2017). Library preparation was by the immunoSEQ multiplex PCR assay. A mixture of 60 forward primers for TCR Vbeta segments and 13 reverse primers for TCR Jbeta segments was used in the multiplex PCR. Not all clones reach the TCRdb copy of this immuneACCESS table, which keeps in-frame sequences only. Checked studies attribute under half of the gap to unresolved V genes and leave the rest unexplained. Here the sample has approximately 44,000 clones; 81% occur a single time. The ten largest clones add up to approximately 3% of the sample. What was sequenced was PBMCs. The source is a man in his fifties in good health and CMV-seronegative.

The chain recombines TRBV2 with TRBJ1-2, with 7 bases lining up with TRBD1. The V gene's germline CDR1 is SNHLY and CDR2 FYNNEI. Trimming removed 10 bases from V and 7 bases from J; junction bases left unmatched: 12. This CDR3 is built from 13 residues. The CDR3 coding sequence is TGTGCCATCGCGAAGAGGGGGCTAAGTGGCTACACCTTC. This gives the protein CAIAKRGLSGYTF.

This rearrangement joins TRBV20-1 to TRBJ1-2, with D uncertain. The CDR3 totals 9 residues. Trimming cost V 6 bases and J 5 bases, with 4 bases left between them. Germline V gene lookup returns CDR1 DFQATT and CDR2 SNEGSKA (reference sequence). DNA of the CDR3: TGCAGTGCACTTTATGGCTACACCTTC. Amino acids: CSALYGYTF.

The chain has TRBV23-1 and TRBJ1-1; 8 bases line up with TRBD1. TRBV23-1 is an open reading frame whose function is uncertain. The CDR3 has 19 amino acids. Trimming removed 0 bases from V and 3 bases from J; junction bases left unmatched: 15. Here the CDR3 DNA reads TGCGCCAGCAGTCAATCGAAGAGGTACAGGGGGAATGGGGACACTGAAGCTTTCTTT. It codes for CASSQSKRYRGNGDTEAFF.

V and J are TRBV6-1 and TRBJ1-2; D ambiguous. The germline V and J ends were trimmed by 1 base and 4 bases, with 10 bases remaining between them. This CDR3 is 14 amino acids long. Germline values: CDR1 MNHNS, CDR2 SASEGT. The CDR3 DNA reads as TGTGCCAGCAGTGAAGGGCAGCCTAGCTATGGCTACACCTTC. Encoded protein: CASSEGQPSYGYTF.

J is TRBJ2-7 and V is TRBV25-1; maybe TRBD1 (6 bases). Germline V gives CDR1 MGHDK, CDR2 SYGVNS. The CDR3 length is 15 residues. The V and J ends lost 7 bases and 7 bases respectively, with 23 bases between them. CDR3 sequence (DNA): TGTGCCAGCAACGGAGTGGGCGCAGGGGATCATGAGCAGTACTTC. Translating it yields CASNGVGAGDHEQYF.

The genes are TRBV5-5 and TRBJ1-4; 7 positions match TRBD1. CDR3 length: 15 residues. Germline V CDR1 and CDR2: SGHKS, YYEKEE (reference sequence). With V trimmed by 2 bases and J by 6 bases, 7 bases remained unmatched. The CDR3 bases are TGTGCCAGCAGCTTAACAGGGGCTGTCGATGAAAAACTGTTTTTT. Protein product: CASSLTGAVDEKLFF.

On this clone: At one end, the junction sequence differs from germline, possibly due to a read error. The chain couples TRBV4-1 to TRBJ1-5; tentative D call: TRBD1 (5 bases). This CDR3 comprises 15 residues. Germline loops: CDR1 MGHRA, CDR2 YSYEKL. CDR3 residues: CASSQDNQGYQPQHF. The DNA for the CDR3 is TGTGCCAGCAGCCAAGACAACCAGGGCTATCAGCCCCAGCATTTT.

This rearrangement joins TRBV28 to TRBJ2-7, with D perhaps TRBD2 (7 bases). CDR1 is MDHEN, CDR2 SYDVKM, per germline. The length of the CDR3 is 14 residues. The V end lost 3 bases, the J end lost 6 bases, and 15 bases lay between the germline ends. CDR3 in DNA: TGTGCCAGCAGTTTGGCGGGGGACACGGGCGAGCAGTACTTC. Protein sequence: CASSLAGDTGEQYF.

In this sample, this clone turned up once. The V and J genes are TRBV6-5 and TRBJ1-3; TRBD1 might be the D (5 bases). CDR1 is MNHEY and CDR2 is SVGAGI in the germline V gene. This CDR3 is 13 amino acids long. V lost 5 bases and J 4 bases, leaving 9 bases between the germline ends. CDR3 nucleotide sequence: TGTGCCAGCAGTGAACGGGGGGGAAACACCATATATTTT. Translating gives CASSERGGNTIYF.

The chain is built from TRBV9 and TRBJ1-1; 10 bases agree with TRBD1. The CDR3 has 13 amino acids. CDR1 and CDR2 from the germline V gene are SGDLS and YYNGEE. The trim removed 3 bases at V and 5 bases at J, leaving 1 base unmatched. The CDR3 nucleotides read TGTGCCAGCAGCGAGGGACAGGGGACTGAAGCTTTCTTT. It translates to CASSEGQGTEAFF.

The rearrangement joins TRBV7-3 to TRBJ2-2; D possibly corresponds to TRBD1 (6 bases). The V and J ends lost 6 bases and 6 bases respectively, with 11 bases between them. This CDR3 has 13 amino acids. Germline lookup yields CDR1 SGHTA and CDR2 FQGTGA. The DNA for the CDR3 is TGTGCCAGCAGTAACAGGGTCGCCGGGGAGCTGTTTTTT. It specifies CASSNRVAGELFF.

On this clone itself: One end of the junction is discordant with germline, which a read error may explain. V and J are TRBV7-9 and TRBJ2-1, with 7 positions matching TRBD2. The CDR3 has 18 residues. Germline-derived CDR1 and CDR2 are SEHNR and FQNEAQ (reference sequence). CDR3: CSSSSLGSSGGSYNEQFF. The CDR3 nucleotides read TGTTCCAGCAGCTCACTCGGGTCTAGCGGAGGCTCCTACAATGAGCAGTTCTTC.

The chain carries TRBV4-1 and TRBJ2-1; 11 bases are shared with TRBD1. The CDR3 sequence is 16 residues long. J lost 10 bases, V lost 1 base, and 9 bases had no gene match. The germline V gene has CDR1 MGHRA and CDR2 YSYEKL. In nucleotides, the CDR3 is TGCGCCAGCAGCCAAGGACTCGGACAGGGGGCGGACGAGCAGTTCTTC. Its translation: CASSQGLGQGADEQFF.

This clone was observed a single time. This chain uses TRBV5-6 with TRBJ1-1; no reliable D call. Germline CDR1 is SGHDT and CDR2 is YYEEEE. This CDR3 is built from 12 residues. V was pared by 0 bases and J by 7 bases, with 7 bases between. CDR3 nucleotide sequence: TGTGCCAGCAGCTTGGTAGCGGGTGAAGCTTTCTTT. Translation: CASSLVAGEAFF.

CDR3 loop: CASSSGYEQYF. The CDR3 DNA reads as TGTGCCAGCAGTAGCGGGTACGAGCAGTACTTC. V gene TRBV14 combines with J gene TRBJ2-5; TRBD2 aligns across 7 bases. The J call may be incorrect, as the DNA end agrees better with TRBJ2-7. CDR3 length equals 11 residues. Germline loops: CDR1 SGHDN, CDR2 FVKESK.

V usage is TRBV7-8 and J usage is TRBJ2-1; TRBD2 agrees at 9 bases. Germline CDR1 reads SGHVS; CDR2 reads FQNEAQ. V gave up 4 bases and J gave up 6 bases; unmatched junction bases: 7. This CDR3 contains 15 residues. The CDR3 region is CASSSAGGSFNEQFF. In DNA form, the CDR3 reads TGTGCCAGCAGCTCAGCGGGAGGTTCGTTCAATGAGCAGTTCTTC.